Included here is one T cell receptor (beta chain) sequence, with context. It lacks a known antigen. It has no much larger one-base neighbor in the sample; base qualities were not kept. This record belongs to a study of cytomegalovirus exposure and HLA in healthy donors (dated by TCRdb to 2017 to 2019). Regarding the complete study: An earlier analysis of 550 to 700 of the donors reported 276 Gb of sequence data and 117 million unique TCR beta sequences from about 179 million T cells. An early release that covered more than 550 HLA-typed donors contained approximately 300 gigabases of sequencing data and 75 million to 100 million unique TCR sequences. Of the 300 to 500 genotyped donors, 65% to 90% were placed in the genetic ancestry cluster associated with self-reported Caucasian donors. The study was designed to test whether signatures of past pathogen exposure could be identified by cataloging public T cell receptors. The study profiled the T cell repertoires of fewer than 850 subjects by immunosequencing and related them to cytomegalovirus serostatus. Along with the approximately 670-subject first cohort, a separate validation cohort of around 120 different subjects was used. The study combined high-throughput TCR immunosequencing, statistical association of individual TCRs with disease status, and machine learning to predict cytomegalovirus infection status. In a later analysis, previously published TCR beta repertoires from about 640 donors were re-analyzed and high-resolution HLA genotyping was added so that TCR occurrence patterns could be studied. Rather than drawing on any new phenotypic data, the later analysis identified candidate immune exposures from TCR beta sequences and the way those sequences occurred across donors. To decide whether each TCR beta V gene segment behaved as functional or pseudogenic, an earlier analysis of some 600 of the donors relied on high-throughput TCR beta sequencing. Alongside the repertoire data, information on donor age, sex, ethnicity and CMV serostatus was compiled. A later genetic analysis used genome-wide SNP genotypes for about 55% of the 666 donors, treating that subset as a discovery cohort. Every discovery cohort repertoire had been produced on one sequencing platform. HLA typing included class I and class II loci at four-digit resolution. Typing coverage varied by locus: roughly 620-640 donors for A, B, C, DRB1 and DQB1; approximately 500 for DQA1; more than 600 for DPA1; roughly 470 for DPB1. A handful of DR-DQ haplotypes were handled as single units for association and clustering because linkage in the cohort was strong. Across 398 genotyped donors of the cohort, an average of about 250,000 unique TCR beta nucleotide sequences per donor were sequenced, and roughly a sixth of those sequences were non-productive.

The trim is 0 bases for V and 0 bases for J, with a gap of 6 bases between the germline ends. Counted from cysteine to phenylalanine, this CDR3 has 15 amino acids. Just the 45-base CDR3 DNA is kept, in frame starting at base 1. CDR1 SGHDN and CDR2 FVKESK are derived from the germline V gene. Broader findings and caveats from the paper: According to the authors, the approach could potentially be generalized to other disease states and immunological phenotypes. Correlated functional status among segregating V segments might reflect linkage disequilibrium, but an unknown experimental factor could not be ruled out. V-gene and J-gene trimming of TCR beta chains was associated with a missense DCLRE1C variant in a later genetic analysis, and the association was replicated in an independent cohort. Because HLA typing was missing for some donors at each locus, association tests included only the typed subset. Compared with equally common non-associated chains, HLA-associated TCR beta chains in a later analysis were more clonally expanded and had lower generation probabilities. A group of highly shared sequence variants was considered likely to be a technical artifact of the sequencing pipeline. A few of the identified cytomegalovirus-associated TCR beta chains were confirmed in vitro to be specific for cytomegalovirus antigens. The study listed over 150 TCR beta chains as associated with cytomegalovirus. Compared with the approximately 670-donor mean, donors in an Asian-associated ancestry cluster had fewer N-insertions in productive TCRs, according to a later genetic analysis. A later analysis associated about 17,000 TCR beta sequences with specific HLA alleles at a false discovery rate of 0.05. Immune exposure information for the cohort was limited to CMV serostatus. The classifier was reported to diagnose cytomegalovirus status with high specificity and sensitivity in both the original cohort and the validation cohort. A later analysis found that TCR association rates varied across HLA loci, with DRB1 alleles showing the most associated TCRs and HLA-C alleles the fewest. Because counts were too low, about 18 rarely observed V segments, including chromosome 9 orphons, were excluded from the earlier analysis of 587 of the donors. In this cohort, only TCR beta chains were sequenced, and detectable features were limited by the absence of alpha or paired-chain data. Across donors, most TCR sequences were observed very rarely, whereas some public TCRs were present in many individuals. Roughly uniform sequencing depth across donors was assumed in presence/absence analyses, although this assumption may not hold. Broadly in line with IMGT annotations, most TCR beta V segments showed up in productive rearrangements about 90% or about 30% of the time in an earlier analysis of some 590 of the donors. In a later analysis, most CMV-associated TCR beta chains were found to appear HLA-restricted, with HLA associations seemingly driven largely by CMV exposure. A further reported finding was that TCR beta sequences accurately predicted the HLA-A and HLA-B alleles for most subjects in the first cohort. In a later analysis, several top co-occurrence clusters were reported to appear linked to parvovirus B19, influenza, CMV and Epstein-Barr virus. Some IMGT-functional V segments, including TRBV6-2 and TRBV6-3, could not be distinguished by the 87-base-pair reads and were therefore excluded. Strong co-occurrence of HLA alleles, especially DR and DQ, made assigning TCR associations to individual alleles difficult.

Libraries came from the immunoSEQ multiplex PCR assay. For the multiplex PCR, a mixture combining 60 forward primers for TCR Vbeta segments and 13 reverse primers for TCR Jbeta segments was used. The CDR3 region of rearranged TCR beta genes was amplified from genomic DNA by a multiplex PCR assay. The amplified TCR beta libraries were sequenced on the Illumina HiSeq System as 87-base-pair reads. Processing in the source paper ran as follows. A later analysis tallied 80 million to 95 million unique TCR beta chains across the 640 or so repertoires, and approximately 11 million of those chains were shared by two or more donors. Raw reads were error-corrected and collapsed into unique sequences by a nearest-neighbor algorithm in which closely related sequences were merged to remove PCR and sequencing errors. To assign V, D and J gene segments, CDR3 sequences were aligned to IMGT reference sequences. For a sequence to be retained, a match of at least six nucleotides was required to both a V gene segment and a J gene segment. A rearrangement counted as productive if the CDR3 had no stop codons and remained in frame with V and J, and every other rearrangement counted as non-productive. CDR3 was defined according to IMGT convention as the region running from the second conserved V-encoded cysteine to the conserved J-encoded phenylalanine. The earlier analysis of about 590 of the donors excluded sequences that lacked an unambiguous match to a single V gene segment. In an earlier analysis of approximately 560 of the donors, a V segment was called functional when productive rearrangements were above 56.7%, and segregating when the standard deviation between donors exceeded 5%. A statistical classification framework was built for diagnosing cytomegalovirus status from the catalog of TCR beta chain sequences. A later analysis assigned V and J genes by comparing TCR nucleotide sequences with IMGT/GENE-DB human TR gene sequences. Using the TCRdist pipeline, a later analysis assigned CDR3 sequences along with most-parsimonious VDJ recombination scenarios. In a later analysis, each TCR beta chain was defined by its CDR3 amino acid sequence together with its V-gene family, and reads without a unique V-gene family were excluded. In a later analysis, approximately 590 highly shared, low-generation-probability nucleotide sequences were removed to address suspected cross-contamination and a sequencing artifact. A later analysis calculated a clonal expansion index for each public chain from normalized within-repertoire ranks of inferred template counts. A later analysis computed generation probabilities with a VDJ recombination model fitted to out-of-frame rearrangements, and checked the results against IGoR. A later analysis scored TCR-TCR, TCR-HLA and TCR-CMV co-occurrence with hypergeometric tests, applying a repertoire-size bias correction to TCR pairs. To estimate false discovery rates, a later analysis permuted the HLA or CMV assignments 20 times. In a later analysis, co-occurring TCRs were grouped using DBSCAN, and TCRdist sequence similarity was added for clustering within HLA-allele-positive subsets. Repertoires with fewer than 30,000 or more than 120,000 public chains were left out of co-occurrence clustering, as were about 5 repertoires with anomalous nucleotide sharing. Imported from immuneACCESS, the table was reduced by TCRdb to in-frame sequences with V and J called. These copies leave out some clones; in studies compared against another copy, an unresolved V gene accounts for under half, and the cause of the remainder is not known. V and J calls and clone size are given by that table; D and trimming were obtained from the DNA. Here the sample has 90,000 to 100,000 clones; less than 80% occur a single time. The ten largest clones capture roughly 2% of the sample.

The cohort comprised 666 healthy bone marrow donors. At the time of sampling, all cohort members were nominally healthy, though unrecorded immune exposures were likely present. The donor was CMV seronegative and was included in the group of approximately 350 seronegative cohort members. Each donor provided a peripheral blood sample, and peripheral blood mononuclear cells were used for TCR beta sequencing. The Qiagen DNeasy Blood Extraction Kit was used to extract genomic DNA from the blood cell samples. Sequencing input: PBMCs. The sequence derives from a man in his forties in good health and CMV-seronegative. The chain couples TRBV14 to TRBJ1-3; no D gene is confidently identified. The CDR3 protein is CASSQERLSGNTIYF. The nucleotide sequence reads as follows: TGTGCCAGCAGCCAAGAAAGACTCTCTGGAAACACCATATATTTT.